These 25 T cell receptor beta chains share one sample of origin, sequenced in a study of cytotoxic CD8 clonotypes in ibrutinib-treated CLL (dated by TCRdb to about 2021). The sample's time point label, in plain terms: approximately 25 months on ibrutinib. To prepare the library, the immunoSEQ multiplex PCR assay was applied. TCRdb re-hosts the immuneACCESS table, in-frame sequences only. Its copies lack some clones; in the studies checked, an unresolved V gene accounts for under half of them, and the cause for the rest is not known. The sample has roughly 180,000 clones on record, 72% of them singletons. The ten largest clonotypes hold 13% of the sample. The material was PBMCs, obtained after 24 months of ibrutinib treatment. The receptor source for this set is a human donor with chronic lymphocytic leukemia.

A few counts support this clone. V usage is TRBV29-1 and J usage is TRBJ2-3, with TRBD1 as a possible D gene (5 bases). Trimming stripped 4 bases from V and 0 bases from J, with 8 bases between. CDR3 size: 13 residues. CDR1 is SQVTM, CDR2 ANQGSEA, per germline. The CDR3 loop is CSVGQLSTDTQYF. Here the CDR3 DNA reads TGCAGCGTTGGACAGTTAAGCACAGATACGCAGTATTTT.

The CDR3 DNA reads TGTGCCAGCAGTTACTCATGGACTAGCGGCACAGATACGCAGTATTTT. Amino acid sequence: CASSYSWTSGTDTQYF. This chain links TRBV6-5 with TRBJ2-3, with TRBD2 matching over 9 bases. The CDR3 is 16 amino acids. Germline trimming cut 0 bases from V and 1 base from J; bases unmatched to any gene: 2. Germline CDR1 and CDR2: MNHEY and SVGAGI.

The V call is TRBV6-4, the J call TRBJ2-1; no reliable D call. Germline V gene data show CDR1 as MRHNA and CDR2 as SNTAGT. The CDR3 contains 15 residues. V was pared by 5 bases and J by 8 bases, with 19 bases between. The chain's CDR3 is CASSLIRSSRDEQFF. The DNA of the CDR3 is TGTGCCAGCAGTTTAATTAGGTCTTCCCGCGATGAGCAGTTCTTC.

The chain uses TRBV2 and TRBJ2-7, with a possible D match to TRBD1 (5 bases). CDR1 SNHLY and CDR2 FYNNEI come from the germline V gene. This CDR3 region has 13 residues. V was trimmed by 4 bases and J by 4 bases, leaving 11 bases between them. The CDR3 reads CASSAARQYEQYF. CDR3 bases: TGTGCCAGCAGTGCAGCCAGACAGTACGAGCAGTACTTC. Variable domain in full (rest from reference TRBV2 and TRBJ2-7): EPEVTQTPSHQVTQMGQEVILRCVPISNHLYFYWYRQILGQKVEFLVSFYNNEISEKSEIFDDQFSVERPDGSNFTLKIRSTKLEDSAMYFCASSAARQYEQYFGPGTRLTVT.

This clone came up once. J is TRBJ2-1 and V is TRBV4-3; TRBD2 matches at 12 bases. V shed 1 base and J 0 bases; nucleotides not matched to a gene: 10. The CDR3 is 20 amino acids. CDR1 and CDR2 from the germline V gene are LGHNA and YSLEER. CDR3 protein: CASSQAGTSGWMVSYNEQFF. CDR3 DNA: TGCGCCAGCAGCCAAGCGGGGACTAGCGGGTGGATGGTCTCCTACAATGAGCAGTTCTTC.

The CDR3 loop is CASSYRETTNEKLFF. In DNA, the CDR3 is TGTGCCAGCAGTTACAGGGAAACAACTAATGAAAAACTGTTTTTT. This chain uses TRBV5-4 with TRBJ1-4, with a weak D call TRBD1 (6 bases). V was trimmed by 5 bases and J by 0 bases, leaving 11 bases between them. Germline CDR1 is SGHNT and CDR2 is YYREEE (reference sequence). The CDR3 has 15 residues.

DNA for the CDR3: TGTGCCAGCAGTTTCGGACTAGCGGGAGGGCCGAGCTCCTACGAGCAGTACTTC. Encoded protein: CASSFGLAGGPSSYEQYF. The rearrangement joins TRBV27 to TRBJ2-7, with 15 bases that match TRBD2. This CDR3 comprises 18 residues. The trim removed 3 bases at V and 0 bases at J, leaving 6 bases unmatched. CDR1 and CDR2 (germline): MNHEY, SMNVEV (reference sequence).

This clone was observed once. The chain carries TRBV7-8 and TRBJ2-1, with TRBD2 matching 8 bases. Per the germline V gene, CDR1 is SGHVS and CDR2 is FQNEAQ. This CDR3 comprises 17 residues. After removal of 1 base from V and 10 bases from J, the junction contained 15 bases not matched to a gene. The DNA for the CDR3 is TGTGCCAGCAGCTTAGTGCTACGTCTTTCTAGCGGGCGAGAGCAGTTCTTC. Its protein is CASSLVLRLSSGREQFF.

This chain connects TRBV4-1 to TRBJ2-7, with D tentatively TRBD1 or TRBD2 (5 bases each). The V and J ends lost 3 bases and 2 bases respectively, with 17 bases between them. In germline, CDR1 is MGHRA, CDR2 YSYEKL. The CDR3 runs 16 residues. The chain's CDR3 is CASSHHIRDPTYEQYF. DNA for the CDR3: TGCGCCAGCAGCCATCACATCCGGGACCCCACCTACGAGCAGTACTTC.

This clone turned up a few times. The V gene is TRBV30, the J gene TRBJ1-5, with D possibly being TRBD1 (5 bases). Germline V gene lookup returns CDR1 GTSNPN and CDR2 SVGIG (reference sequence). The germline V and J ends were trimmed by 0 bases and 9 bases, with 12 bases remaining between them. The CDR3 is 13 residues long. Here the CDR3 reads CAWSVRWGGPQHF. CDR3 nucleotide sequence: TGTGCCTGGAGTGTACGGTGGGGGGGGCCCCAGCATTTT.

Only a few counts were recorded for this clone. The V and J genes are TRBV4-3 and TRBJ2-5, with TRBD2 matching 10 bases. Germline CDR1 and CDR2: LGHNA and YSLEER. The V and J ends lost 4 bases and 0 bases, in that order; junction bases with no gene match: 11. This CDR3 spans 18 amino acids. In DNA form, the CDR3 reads TGCGCCAGCAGCCCTGGGGTAGCGGGAGGATTGTACCAAGAGACCCAGTACTTC. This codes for CASSPGVAGGLYQETQYF.

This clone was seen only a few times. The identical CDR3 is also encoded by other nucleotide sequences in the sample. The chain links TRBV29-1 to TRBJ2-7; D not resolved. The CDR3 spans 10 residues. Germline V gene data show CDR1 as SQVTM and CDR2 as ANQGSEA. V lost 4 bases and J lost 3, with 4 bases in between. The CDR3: CSVGSYEQYF. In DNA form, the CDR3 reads TGCAGCGTTGGGAGCTACGAGCAGTACTTC.

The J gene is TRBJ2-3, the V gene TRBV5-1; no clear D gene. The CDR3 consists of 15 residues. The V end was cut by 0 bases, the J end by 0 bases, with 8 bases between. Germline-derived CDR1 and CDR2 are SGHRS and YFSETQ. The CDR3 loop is CASSLAVWSTDTQYF. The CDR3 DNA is TGCGCCAGCAGCTTGGCCGTCTGGAGCACAGATACGCAGTATTTT.

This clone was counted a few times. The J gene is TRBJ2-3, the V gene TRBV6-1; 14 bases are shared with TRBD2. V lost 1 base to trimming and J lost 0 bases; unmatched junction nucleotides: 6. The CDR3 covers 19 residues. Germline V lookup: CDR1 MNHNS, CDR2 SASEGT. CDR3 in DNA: TGTGCCAGCAGTGAAGGGGGGACTAGCGGGAGTGTGAGCACAGATACGCAGTATTTT. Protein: CASSEGGTSGSVSTDTQYF.

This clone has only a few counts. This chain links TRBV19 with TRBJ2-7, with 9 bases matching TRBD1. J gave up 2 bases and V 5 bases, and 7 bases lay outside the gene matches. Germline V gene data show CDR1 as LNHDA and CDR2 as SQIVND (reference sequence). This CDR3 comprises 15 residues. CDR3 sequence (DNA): TGTGCCAGTAGTCCCCGGGACAGGGAGCCCTACGAGCAGTACTTC. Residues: CASSPRDREPYEQYF.

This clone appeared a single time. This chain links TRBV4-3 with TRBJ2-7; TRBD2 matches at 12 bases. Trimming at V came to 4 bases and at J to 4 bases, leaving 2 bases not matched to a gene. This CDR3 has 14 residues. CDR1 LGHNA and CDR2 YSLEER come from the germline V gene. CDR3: CASSRTSGIYEQYF. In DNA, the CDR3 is TGCGCCAGCAGCCGGACTAGCGGGATATACGAGCAGTACTTC.

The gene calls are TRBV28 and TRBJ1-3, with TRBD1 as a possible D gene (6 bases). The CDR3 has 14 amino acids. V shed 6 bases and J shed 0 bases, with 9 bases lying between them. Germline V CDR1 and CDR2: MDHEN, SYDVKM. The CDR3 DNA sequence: TGTGCCAGCAGCCCGGACAGCTCTGGAAACACCATATATTTT. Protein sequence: CASSPDSSGNTIYF.

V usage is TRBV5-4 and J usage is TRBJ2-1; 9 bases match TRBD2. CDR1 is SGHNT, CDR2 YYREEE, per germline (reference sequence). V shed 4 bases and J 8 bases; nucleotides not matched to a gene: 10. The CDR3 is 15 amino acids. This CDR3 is CASSPGREGFDEQFF. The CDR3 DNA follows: TGTGCCAGCAGCCCCGGGCGGGAGGGCTTCGATGAGCAGTTCTTC.

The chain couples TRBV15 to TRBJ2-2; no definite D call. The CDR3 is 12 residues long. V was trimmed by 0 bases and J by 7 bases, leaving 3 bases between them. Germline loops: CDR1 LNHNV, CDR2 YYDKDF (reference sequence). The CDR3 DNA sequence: TGTGCCACCAGCAGAGATTTCGGGGAGCTGTTTTTT. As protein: CATSRDFGELFF.

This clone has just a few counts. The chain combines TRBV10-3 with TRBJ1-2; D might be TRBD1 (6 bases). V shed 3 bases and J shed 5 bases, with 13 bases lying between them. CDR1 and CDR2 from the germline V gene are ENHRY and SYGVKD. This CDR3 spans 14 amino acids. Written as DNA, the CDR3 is TGTGCCATCAGTGATAGTACAGGGCGGTATGGCTACACCTTC. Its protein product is CAISDSTGRYGYTF.

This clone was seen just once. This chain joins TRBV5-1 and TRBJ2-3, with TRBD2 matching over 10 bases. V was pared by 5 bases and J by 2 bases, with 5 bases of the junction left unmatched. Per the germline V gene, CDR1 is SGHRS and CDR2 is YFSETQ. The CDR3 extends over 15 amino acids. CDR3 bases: TGCGCCAGCAGAGCCGGGACTAGCGTCACAGATACGCAGTATTTT. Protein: CASRAGTSVTDTQYF.

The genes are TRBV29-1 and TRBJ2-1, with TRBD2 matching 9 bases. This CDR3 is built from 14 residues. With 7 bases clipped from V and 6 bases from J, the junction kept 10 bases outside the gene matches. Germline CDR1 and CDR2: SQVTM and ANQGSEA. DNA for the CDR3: TGCAGCGCTGCGGGGGGGTTCTCGGTCAATGAGCAGTTCTTC. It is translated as CSAAGGFSVNEQFF.

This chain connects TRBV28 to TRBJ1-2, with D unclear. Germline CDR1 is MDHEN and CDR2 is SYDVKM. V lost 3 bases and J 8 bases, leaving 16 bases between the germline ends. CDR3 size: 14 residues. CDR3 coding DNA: TGTGCCAGCAGTTTCCTCGGGCCTGAAAAAGGCTACACCTTC. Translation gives CASSFLGPEKGYTF.

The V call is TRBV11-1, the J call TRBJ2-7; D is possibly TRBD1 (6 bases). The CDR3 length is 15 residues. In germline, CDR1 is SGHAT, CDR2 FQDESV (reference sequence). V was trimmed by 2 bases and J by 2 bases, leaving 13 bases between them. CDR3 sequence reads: CASSLITGPAYEQYF. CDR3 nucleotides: TGTGCCAGCAGCTTAATCACAGGGCCTGCCTACGAGCAGTACTTC.

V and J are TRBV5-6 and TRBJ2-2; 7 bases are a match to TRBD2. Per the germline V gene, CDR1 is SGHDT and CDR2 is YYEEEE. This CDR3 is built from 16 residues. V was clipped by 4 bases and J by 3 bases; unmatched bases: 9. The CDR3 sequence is CASSGGLPGYTGELFF. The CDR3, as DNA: TGTGCCAGCAGCGGGGGACTACCTGGGTACACCGGGGAGCTGTTTTTT. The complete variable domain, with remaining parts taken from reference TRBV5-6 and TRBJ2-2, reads DAGVTQSPTHLIKTRGQQVTLRCSPKSGHDTVSWYQQALGQGPQFIFQYYEEEERQRGNFPDRFSGHQFPNYSSELNVNALLLGDSALYLCASSGGLPGYTGELFFGEGSRLTVL.